This TCR beta chain was observed in a study of T cell responses to AZD1222 COVID-19 vaccine. Study-level information: Recipients boosted at about 4 weeks or about 12 weeks are pooled.

The protocol was immunoSEQ multiplex PCR, while the TCRdb copy is restricted to in-frame clones and leaves out a portion. Of some 130,000 clones in the sample, about 94% were seen once. Study conclusions and caveats: It should be noted that donors were predominantly white British and more often female, and clonal diversity was possibly underestimated.

As concerns this clone: Its antigen is unknown.

With 6 bases removed from V and 2 bases from J, the gap between germline ends came to 10 bases. Germline lookup yields CDR1 MNHEY and CDR2 SVGAGI. The CDR3 totals 13 residues. The chain links TRBV6-5 to TRBJ1-2; tentative D call: TRBD1 (6 bases). Here the sequenced sample was peripheral blood, taken on day 0 of AZD1222 vaccination. This sequence was found in an adult in good health. The CDR3 DNA is TGTGCCAGCAGCAAACAGGGAAACTATGGCTACACCTTC. Translating it yields CASSKQGNYGYTF.